Listed below are T cell receptor beta chains from one sample, sequenced in a study of blood T cell repertoires in COVID-19. The protocol was immunoSEQ multiplex PCR, while the TCRdb copy is restricted to in-frame clones and leaves out a portion. This sample yields over 150,000 clones, of which around 80% are seen a single time; around 16% belongs to the top ten. The specimen was PBMCs or T cells enriched from blood (not recorded which). These receptors came from a woman aged 45-60 years who had recovered from COVID-19. CDR3s leave out the opening cysteine and the closing phenylalanine or tryptophan.

J,V,CDR3
TRBJ2-7,TRBV18,ASSPIGTGEIYEQY
TRBJ2-7,TRBV30,AWATGYYEQY
TRBJ1-2,TRBV3-1/TRBV3-2,ASSHSDRVRGYT
TRBJ2-1,TRBV6-5,ASSFSTGLAGTEQF
TRBJ2-3,TRBV28,ASSLYGADTQY
TRBJ2-2,TRBV5-1,ASSLVLAGDGGELF
TRBJ2-7,TRBV10-3,AMSGTSGISYEQY
TRBJ2-5,TRBV12-1,ASSFGPQETQY
TRBJ1-6,TRBV7-6,ASSLDSSYSPLH
TRBJ2-7,TRBV6-5,ASKRESGDEQY
TRBJ1-1,TRBV5-8,ASSRQTYEAF
TRBJ1-5,TRBV28,ASSQAGSNQPQH
TRBJ2-7,TRBV7-8,ASSLVGQAVAEQY
TRBJ2-1,TRBV7-2,ASSPTSYNEQF
TRBJ1-2,TRBV4-2,ASSQAGQGNSGYT
TRBJ1-1,TRBV6-5,ASKNRVGTEAF
TRBJ2-7,TRBV28,ASSGDRTISYEQY
TRBJ1-2,TRBV29-1,SVGPDRGGYGYT
TRBJ2-1,TRBV6-4,ASSGDSNEQF
TRBJ2-5,TRBV21-1,ATKTSGRRETQY
TRBJ2-7,TRBV10-3,ATKETDRVVSGEQY
TRBJ2-1,TRBV6-5,ASSQSGTSGSGQF
TRBJ1-4,TRBV5-1,ASSFTGTATNEKLF
TRBJ1-1,TRBV28,ASSPPQAQNTEAF
TRBJ2-7,TRBV28,ASSLLAPTGGDYEQY
TRBJ2-1,TRBV9,ASSVEYRGGNEQF
TRBJ2-1,TRBV11-3,ASSLDQVGGPSSYNEQF
TRBJ1-2,TRBV28,ASSLDRAYGYT
TRBJ2-3,TRBV7-2,ASSSRTGPPDTQY
TRBJ2-3,TRBV4-2,ASSLTGTSGRVDTQY
TRBJ2-5,TRBV11-3,ASSFQGGETQY
TRBJ2-3,TRBV28,ASSSLAGAAPQY
TRBJ1-5,TRBV7-2,ASSQGQSNQPQH
TRBJ1-4,TRBV7-2,ASSEQGMGNEKLF
TRBJ1-1,TRBV10-3,AIRKGTGENTEAF
TRBJ1-6,TRBV6-1,ASSERTANSPLH
TRBJ2-7,TRBV2,ASSKQGAGELLYEQY
TRBJ2-1,TRBV9,ASSVGLAGGVGGEQF
TRBJ2-1,TRBV24-1,ATSRDSTYNEQF
TRBJ2-3,TRBV7-2,ASSSGLAGVGDTQY
TRBJ2-2,TRBV5-4,ASSSGRPNTGELF
TRBJ2-7,TRBV5-1,ASSSRGSHHTTQQY
TRBJ1-5,TRBV30,AWSPDNNQPQH
TRBJ2-7,TRBV3-1/TRBV3-2,ASSLGLAGTGEQY
TRBJ2-3,TRBV29-1,SALLGGGPGTQY
TRBJ2-3,TRBV3-1/TRBV3-2,ASSQDRQGKYFSTDTQY
TRBJ2-7,TRBV12-5,ASGLVGHRLAGALEQY
TRBJ1-2,TRBV28,ASSGGQGTVSGYT